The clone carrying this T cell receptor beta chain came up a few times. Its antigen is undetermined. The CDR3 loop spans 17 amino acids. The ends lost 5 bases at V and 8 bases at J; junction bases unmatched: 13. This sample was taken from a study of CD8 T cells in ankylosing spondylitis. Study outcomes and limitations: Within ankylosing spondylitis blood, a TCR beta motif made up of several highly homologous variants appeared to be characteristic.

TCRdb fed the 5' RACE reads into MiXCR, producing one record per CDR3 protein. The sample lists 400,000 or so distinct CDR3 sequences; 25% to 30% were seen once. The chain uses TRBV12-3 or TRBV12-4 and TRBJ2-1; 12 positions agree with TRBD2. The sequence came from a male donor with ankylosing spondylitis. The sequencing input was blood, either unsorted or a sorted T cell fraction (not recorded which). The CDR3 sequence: CASSRPPTSGSVYEQFF. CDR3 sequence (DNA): TGTGCCAGCAGTCGACCCCCGACTAGCGGGAGTGTCTATGAGCAGTTCTTC.